Below, 11 T cell receptor beta chains from the same sample are listed, as sequenced in a study of CD8+ T cells in alopecia areata. Treatment here: oral pan-JAK inhibitor, 5-10 mg twice daily. The sequencing template was cDNA reverse transcribed from extracted RNA. This table comes from immunoSEQ multiplex PCR, and its TCRdb copy is limited to in-frame clones, with some not included. The repertoire holds some 240,000 clones, with more than 45% as singletons. Material: CD4+ T cells sorted from blood, obtained at week 4, from a patient treated with tofacitinib. The receptors come from a human donor with alopecia areata.

The rearrangement uses TRBV7-2 and TRBJ2-6; D uncertain. The CDR3 contains 14 residues. CDR1 is SGHTA, CDR2 FQGNSA, per germline. V dropped 5 bases and J dropped 0 bases, with 5 bases sitting between them. The CDR3 DNA is TGTGCCAGCAGCCCTTCCTCTGGGGCCAACGTCCTGACTTTC. This encodes CASSPSSGANVLTF.

The chain joins TRBV2 to TRBJ2-7; 9 positions agree with TRBD1. The CDR3 spans 15 residues. CDR1 and CDR2 from the germline V gene are SNHLY and FYNNEI. Trimming cost V 7 bases and J 1 base; bases outside gene matches: 8. The CDR3 coding sequence is TGTGCCAGCACCAAGGGACAGGGTCATTCCTACGAGCAGTACTTC. Translated, it gives CASTKGQGHSYEQYF.

To note about this clone: The sample has other DNA sequences that encode this CDR3 too. The chain employs TRBV6-1 and TRBJ1-6; TRBD1 is a possible D gene (6 bases). The CDR3 has 14 residues. The V end was cut by 2 bases, the J end by 7 bases, with 9 bases between. The germline V gene has CDR1 MNHNS and CDR2 SASEGT. The CDR3 here is CASSERGRNSPLHF. For the CDR3, the DNA is TGTGCCAGCAGTGAAAGGGGGAGAAATTCACCCCTCCACTTT.

This sequence joins TRBV13 and TRBJ2-6; no definite D call. The germline gives CDR1 PRHDT, CDR2 FYEKMQ (reference sequence). V lost 9 bases and J 2 bases, leaving 11 bases between the germline ends. The CDR3 is 14 amino acids. In DNA form, the CDR3 reads TGTGCCAGTCAATCGTCGGCTGGGGCCAACGTCCTGACTTTC. Its protein product is CASQSSAGANVLTF. The full variable domain, its missing parts supplied by reference TRBV13 and TRBJ2-6, is AAGVIQSPRHLIKEKRETATLKCYPIPRHDTVYWYQQGPGQDPQFLISFYEKMQSDKGSIPDRFSAQQFSDYHSELNMSSLELGDSALYFCASQSSAGANVLTFGAGSRLTVL.

This chain uses TRBV4-1 with TRBJ1-2; no firm D call. This CDR3 has 12 residues. CDR1 and CDR2 (germline): MGHRA, YSYEKL. V lost 10 bases, J lost 1 base, and 10 bases lay in between. CDR3 nucleotide sequence: TGCGCCACCTCGGACCTTAACTATGGCTACACCTTC. This sequence encodes CATSDLNYGYTF.

V gene TRBV5-1 combines with J gene TRBJ2-7, with 13 bases lining up with TRBD2. The V segment lost 7 bases and the J segment 4 bases; nucleotides outside the gene matches: 2. This CDR3 region has 13 residues. The germline V gene encodes CDR1 SGHRS and CDR2 YFSETQ. CDR3 bases: TGCGCCAGCGGGGGACTAGCGGGGTACGAGCAGTACTTC. It codes for CASGGLAGYEQYF.

V and J are TRBV9 and TRBJ1-6, with D unresolved. The CDR3 is 15 amino acids. V dropped 0 bases and J dropped 8 bases, with 12 bases sitting between them. The V gene's germline CDR1 is SGDLS and CDR2 YYNGEE. The CDR3: CASSVGAARDSPLHF. The DNA for the CDR3 is TGTGCCAGCAGCGTAGGGGCAGCCCGAGATTCACCCCTCCACTTT.

The chain has TRBV29-1 and TRBJ2-1; D is undetermined. CDR1 is SQVTM, CDR2 ANQGSEA, per germline. The CDR3 contains 13 residues. V was trimmed by 2 bases and J by 13 bases, leaving 18 bases between them. The chain's CDR3 is CSVERPAAKNQFF. Written as DNA, the CDR3 is TGCAGCGTTGAACGCCCCGCGGCTAAGAACCAGTTCTTC.

V is TRBV5-1 and J is TRBJ1-1; D remains unclear. Germline V gives CDR1 SGHRS, CDR2 YFSETQ. Trimming removed 0 bases from V and 1 base from J, with 10 bases in between. The CDR3 length is 15 residues. The CDR3 DNA reads TGCGCCAGCAGCTTGGATCCAGGACCGAACACTGAAGCTTTCTTT. Translating gives CASSLDPGPNTEAFF.

A single count supports this clone. The gene calls are TRBV7-6 and TRBJ1-1; 8 nucleotides line up with TRBD1. With 5 bases clipped from V and 5 bases from J, the junction kept 19 bases outside the gene matches. CDR1 is SGHVS, CDR2 FNYEAQ, per germline. The CDR3 consists of 18 residues. CDR3 amino acids: CASSHDLRTGKGGTEAFF. CDR3 DNA sequence: TGTGCCAGCAGCCACGACCTCCGGACAGGGAAGGGGGGGACTGAAGCTTTCTTT.

The chain uses TRBV9 and TRBJ1-6; 9 nucleotides align to TRBD1. The germline V gene encodes CDR1 SGDLS and CDR2 YYNGEE. V lost 3 bases to trimming and J lost 5 bases; unmatched junction nucleotides: 3. The CDR3 loop spans 15 amino acids. Written as DNA, the CDR3 is TGTGCCAGCAGCGCCACAGGGGGCGATAATTCACCCCTCCACTTT. Translating it yields CASSATGGDNSPLHF.